The sequence of this T cell receptor beta chain was determined in a study of cytomegalovirus exposure and HLA in healthy donors. This clone appeared a single time. CDR1 is SGHTA, CDR2 FQGNSA, per germline. The CDR3 has 16 amino acids. V gave up 0 bases and J gave up 4 bases; unmatched junction bases: 5. PCR amplification relied on 60 Vbeta primers (plus 13 Jbeta primers). The protocol was immunoSEQ multiplex PCR, while the TCRdb copy is restricted to in-frame clones and leaves out a portion. This table holds 120,000 to 150,000 clones, over 60% found once. This TCR came from a woman aged 25 to 39 in good health and CMV-seropositive. The sequenced sample was PBMCs. J is TRBJ2-2 and V is TRBV7-2, with 7 bases identical to TRBD2. DNA for the CDR3: TGTGCCAGCAGCTTAGCCCCCGGGACTACCACCGGGGAGCTGTTTTTT. Translating it yields CASSLAPGTTTGELFF.